The present TCR beta chain was sequenced within a study of cytomegalovirus exposure and HLA in healthy donors. Remarks on this clone: Its specificity is not known.

Method: immunoSEQ multiplex PCR; TCRdb's copy keeps in-frame clones and lacks some. This sample has about 280,000 clones, with roughly 90% found just once. Findings and caveats of the study: Cytomegalovirus-associated TCR beta chains were listed, numbering 150 to 200. A few CMV-associated chains proved CMV antigen-specific in vitro. Most TCRs appeared rarely, but some public TCRs recurred in many donors. The classifier, whose performance was assessed in both the original and validation cohorts, reportedly diagnosed cytomegalovirus status with high specificity and sensitivity.

Material: PBMCs. The clonotype comes from a young woman in good health and CMV-seronegative.

CDR3 region: CASGSYSLAGVYEQYF. The CDR3 coding sequence is TGTGCTAGTGGTTCCTACTCACTAGCGGGAGTATACGAGCAGTACTTC. V and J are TRBV12-5 and TRBJ2-7; TRBD2 matches 11 bases. The CDR3 consists of 16 residues. Losses at the gene ends were 4 bases for V and 4 bases for J; bases not matched to a gene: 9. Germline CDR1 and CDR2: LGHNT and FRNRAP.